The entry that follows covers one TCR beta chain sequence. Its antigen is not known. Germline-derived CDR1 and CDR2 are MDHEN and SYDVKM. The V and J ends lost 7 bases and 9 bases respectively, with 7 bases between them. The length of the CDR3 is 11 residues. A TCRbeta library incorporating unique molecular identifiers was prepared. TCRdb ran MiXCR on the PCR reads and lists one entry per CDR3 protein. The sample comprises around 490,000 distinct CDR3 sequences, 10% to 12% of which are singletons, and about 14% rests with the top ten. This record comes from a study of T-cell reconstitution after alpha-beta-depleted transplantation in children. Findings and limits, study-wide: Expanded graft clones numbering several hundred reportedly gave rise to alpha-beta T cells about two months after transplant. One year post-transplant, T-cell counts and diversity were largely derived from T cells produced anew. It was surviving recipient T cells and thymic progenitors that gave some patients high TCRbeta diversity at day 60.

Material: PBMCs, mostly from graft donor cells, obtained 180 days after TCRalphabeta/CD19-depleted stem cell transplant. The chain couples TRBV28 to TRBJ1-6; perhaps TRBD1 as D (5 bases). This receptor was obtained from a female patient between 2 and 10 years old who had a stem cell transplant for aplastic anemia, so the T cells may come from the graft donor. The CDR3 region has the DNA TGTGCCAGCACTGGGGGTTCACCCCTCCACTTT. Amino acids: CASTGGSPLHF.